Below are 8 T cell receptor beta chains sequenced from a single sample in a study of cytomegalovirus exposure and HLA in healthy donors. Both 60 Vbeta primers and 13 Jbeta primers went into the PCR. Repertoires were generated with immunoSEQ multiplex PCR, while TCRdb's copy carries only in-frame clones and drops some. The sample consists of 100,000 to 150,000 clones, about 80% of them appearing once. The specimen was PBMCs. These receptors were taken from a man aged 35-49 years in good health and CMV-seronegative.

A word on this clone: Other DNA variants within this sample encode the same CDR3. This rearrangement joins TRBV7-9 to TRBJ2-7, with 7 bases identical to TRBD1. After removal of 4 bases from V and 4 bases from J, the junction contained 7 bases not matched to a gene. This CDR3 is 14 amino acids long. Germline assignment: CDR1 SEHNR and CDR2 FQNEAQ (reference sequence). CDR3 loop: CASSSGQRPYEQYF. DNA for the CDR3: TGTGCCAGCAGCTCGGGACAGCGACCTTACGAGCAGTACTTC.

The J gene is TRBJ1-6, the V gene TRBV30, with TRBD1 matching over 11 bases. With V trimmed by 8 bases and J by 7 bases, 7 bases remained unmatched. The CDR3 covers 14 residues. Germline loops: CDR1 GTSNPN, CDR2 SVGIG (reference sequence). The CDR3 region is CAGQGAYSNSPLHF. CDR3 nucleotides: TGTGCCGGACAGGGGGCTTATTCGAATTCACCCCTCCACTTT. Full variable domain (remainder filled in from reference TRBV30 and TRBJ1-6): SQTIHQWPATLVQPVGSPLSLECTVEGTSNPNLYWYRQAAGRGLQLLFYSVGIGQISSEVPQNLSASRPQDRQFILSSKKLLLSDSGFYLCAGQGAYSNSPLHFGNGTRLTVT.

The chain links TRBV27 to TRBJ2-6, with unresolved D. CDR3 length: 15 residues. Germline V gene lookup returns CDR1 MNHEY and CDR2 SMNVEV (reference sequence). Trimming pared 2 bases from V and 3 bases from J, leaving 8 bases between. CDR3 in DNA: TGTGCCAGCAGTTTACTCGCTAGTGGGGCCAACGTCCTGACTTTC. It specifies CASSLLASGANVLTF.

The chain combines TRBV10-3 with TRBJ1-5, with D possibly being TRBD1 (6 bases). The DNA end is a closer match to TRBJ2-3, so the J assignment may be wrong. The germline CDR1 and CDR2 sequences are ENHRY and SYGVKD. The CDR3 contains 13 residues. The CDR3 coding sequence is TGTGCCATCACGAGACAGGTCGATCAGCCCCAGTATTTT. Protein product: CAITRQVDQPQYF.

The V call is TRBV7-9, the J call TRBJ2-1, with D maybe TRBD1 (6 bases). CDR1 and CDR2 from the germline V gene are SEHNR and FQNEAQ (reference sequence). V gave up 7 bases and J gave up 6 bases, with 13 bases separating them. CDR3 length: 13 residues. CDR3 sequence: CASIGGWGNEQFF. Written as DNA, the CDR3 is TGTGCCAGCATAGGGGGTTGGGGCAATGAGCAGTTCTTC. The whole variable domain, filled in from reference TRBV7-9 and TRBJ2-1, reads DTGVSQNPRHKITKRGQNVTFRCDPISEHNRLYWYRQTLGQGPEFLTYFQNEAQLEKSRLLSDRFSAERPKGSFSTLEIQRTEQGDSAMYLCASIGGWGNEQFFGPGTRLTVL.

The chain employs TRBV19 and TRBJ1-5; 7 bases are shared with TRBD1. Germline values: CDR1 LNHDA, CDR2 SQIVND (reference sequence). The CDR3 spans 14 residues. After removal of 6 bases from V and 5 bases from J, the junction contained 7 bases not matched to a gene. CDR3 region: CASRKDDRDQPQHF. The CDR3 bases are TGTGCCAGTAGAAAAGACGACAGGGATCAGCCCCAGCATTTT.

This clone has a single count. DNA of the CDR3: TGCAGCGTCCAAACTAGCGGGACTTTTAGAGAGCAGTTCTTC. The encoded protein is CSVQTSGTFREQFF. The chain employs TRBV29-1 and TRBJ2-1; TRBD2 matches at 10 bases. The CDR3 sequence is 14 residues long. V lost 6 bases and J lost 10; bases outside the gene matches: 12. Germline values: CDR1 SQVTM, CDR2 ANQGSEA.

The chain joins TRBV28 to TRBJ2-7; 9 bases fit TRBD2. Germline V lookup: CDR1 MDHEN, CDR2 SYDVKM. The trim removed 6 bases at V and 0 bases at J, leaving 6 bases unmatched. The CDR3 is 15 amino acids. The CDR3 DNA sequence: TGTGCCAGCAGCCAACCAGCGGGGGGCTCCTACGAGCAGTACTTC. It is translated as CASSQPAGGSYEQYF.